This TCR beta chain was profiled in a study of T cell responses to AZD1222 COVID-19 vaccine. Assay: immunoSEQ multiplex PCR; the TCRdb copy retains only in-frame clones and omits some. The sample lists 100,000 to 150,000 clones; roughly 87% were seen once. Study-wide points: Increased Spike-specific TCR breadth and depth were observed after two AZD1222 doses.

A note on this clone: Its matching antigen is unknown.

The receptor comes from an adult in good health. The material was peripheral blood, obtained on day 0 of MenACWY control vaccination.

CDR3 region: CASSRTSSDDEQFF. The CDR3 DNA follows: TGTGCCAGCAGTAGGACTAGCTCGGACGATGAGCAGTTCTTC. This chain connects TRBV2 to TRBJ2-1; 8 bases are a match to TRBD2. The CDR3 length is 14 residues. Trimming cost V 5 bases and J 8 bases; bases outside gene matches: 8. The germline V gene has CDR1 SNHLY and CDR2 FYNNEI.